This is a list of T cell receptor beta chains from one sample in a study of radiation and T cells in renal cell carcinoma. Assay: immunoSEQ multiplex PCR; the TCRdb copy retains only in-frame clones and omits some. The table lists some 150,000 clones, 80% to 90% of them singletons, with around 13% in the top ten. The sequencing used blood, collected from a patient whose treatment included radiotherapy and nephrectomy. The receptors here all came from a woman aged 45-65 years with renal cell carcinoma. The CDR3 runs from the conserved cysteine through the conserved F or W. A D gene is named only where the DNA matches it firmly. Size values are once, few and many counts, or a class for expanded clones, and some rows have none.

d_gene	abundance	v_gene	j_gene	CDR3nt	CDR3aa
NA	NA	TRBV2	TRBJ1-2	TGTGCCAGCAGCCCGCCCGACAGACGGCGGGGCTACACCTTC	CASSPPDRRRGYTF
TRBD1	few	TRBV5-4	TRBJ2-7	TGTGCCAGCAGCACCAGACAGGGGGCCTACGAGCAGTACTTC	CASSTRQGAYEQYF
NA	NA	TRBV9	TRBJ2-4	TGTGCCAGCAGTCAAATCCCCGGACCGCAAAAAAACATTCAGTACTTC	CASSQIPGPQKNIQYF
NA	once	TRBV13	TRBJ2-3	TGTGCCAGCAGCTTAGAGGGGCCCTACACAGATACGCAGTATTTT	CASSLEGPYTDTQYF
NA	NA	TRBV7-2	TRBJ1-3	TGTGCCAGCAGCGCGGGCAGGGCCGGAAACACCATATATTTT	CASSAGRAGNTIYF
TRBD2	NA	TRBV9	TRBJ2-3	TGTGCCAGCAGCGCCGTCAGCGGGGGCATCGGCACAGATACGCAGTATTTT	CASSAVSGGIGTDTQYF
NA	once	TRBV19	TRBJ2-2	TGTGCCAGTAGTCCCGACCGGAACACCGGGGAGCTGTTTTTT	CASSPDRNTGELFF
NA	NA	TRBV7-6	TRBJ2-3	TGTGCCAGCAGCGCCTTTAGCACAGATACGCAGTATTTT	CASSAFSTDTQYF
NA	NA	TRBV2	TRBJ1-4	TGTGCCAGCAGACAGGGAACAACTAATGAAAAACTGTTTTTT	CASRQGTTNEKLFF
TRBD1	NA	TRBV7-2	TRBJ1-5	TGTGCCAGCAGTCTGGACAGGCGACAGCCCCAGCATTTT	CASSLDRRQPQHF
TRBD1	NA	TRBV5-4	TRBJ2-6	TGTGCCAGCAGCTTGGGACAGGGTCTTGTTTCTGGGGCCAACGTCCTGACTTTC	CASSLGQGLVSGANVLTF
TRBD1	NA	TRBV2	TRBJ1-2	TGTGCCAGCACCGGGGGGCTACAGGGGTATTACGGCTACACCTTC	CASTGGLQGYYGYTF
TRBD1	NA	TRBV30	TRBJ1-2	TGTGCCTGGACCACGGGGCAGGGGGCTTATGGCTACACCTTC	CAWTTGQGAYGYTF
TRBD1	NA	TRBV19	TRBJ2-2	TGTGCCAGTTCCGACAGGGGGGGCCGGGAGCTGTTTTTT	CASSDRGGRELFF
TRBD1	NA	TRBV7-9	TRBJ2-3	TGTGCCAGCAGCTTTCAGGGGGCCGGCACAGATACGCAGTATTTT	CASSFQGAGTDTQYF
NA	NA	TRBV4-3	TRBJ1-2	TGCGCCAGCAGCCAAGATTCGAGGGGAAACTATGGCTACACCTTC	CASSQDSRGNYGYTF
NA	NA	TRBV18	TRBJ1-5	TGTGCCAGCTCACCACCGGGGACGAGCAATCAGCCCCAGCATTTT	CASSPPGTSNQPQHF
NA	NA	TRBV5-4	TRBJ1-1	TGTGCCAGCAGCCAGACAGTGAACACTGAAGCTTTCTTT	CASSQTVNTEAFF
NA	NA	TRBV18	TRBJ2-5	TGTGCCAGCTCACCACAGGAAGATGAGACCCAGTACTTC	CASSPQEDETQYF
NA	once	TRBV7-9	TRBJ2-5	TGTGCCAGCAGCTTACGAGAGGCCGAAGAGACCCAGTACTTC	CASSLREAEETQYF
NA	NA	TRBV5-4	TRBJ1-2	TGTGCCAGCAGCCCTGGGACACCCAACTATGGCTACACCTTC	CASSPGTPNYGYTF
NA	NA	TRBV6-5	TRBJ1-1	TGTGCCAGCAGCAGAGGGGGGACTGAAGCTTTCTTT	CASSRGGTEAFF
TRBD2	NA	TRBV9	TRBJ2-1	TGTGCCAGCAGCGTAGAGGGGACTAGCGGGGGCAGCTCCTACAATGAGCAGTTCTTC	CASSVEGTSGGSSYNEQFF
NA	NA	TRBV19	TRBJ1-1	TGTGCCAGTAGACCAGGAGCAGCTCGGGACACTGAAGCTTTCTTT	CASRPGAARDTEAFF
TRBD1	NA	TRBV15	TRBJ1-2	TGTGCCACCAGCCGTCGGACAGGGATCCGACGGGTCTATGGCTACACCTTC	CATSRRTGIRRVYGYTF
NA	NA	TRBV5-4	TRBJ1-6	TGTGCCAGCAGCTTGGGGAGCTCGGGGAATAATTCACCCCTCCACTTT	CASSLGSSGNNSPLHF
NA	NA	TRBV6-5	TRBJ1-4	TGTGCCAGCAGTTACTTCCCGGGAGGTAAACTGTTTTTT	CASSYFPGGKLFF
TRBD2	NA	TRBV7-2	TRBJ2-2	TGTGCCAGCAGACGGACTAGCGGGCCAAACACCGGGGAGCTGTTTTTT	CASRRTSGPNTGELFF
NA	NA	TRBV11-2	TRBJ2-7	TGTGCCAGCAGCTTACACGGTCAGGTTGCCTACGAGCAGTACTTC	CASSLHGQVAYEQYF
TRBD1	NA	TRBV7-2	TRBJ2-7	TGTGCCAGCAGCTCGGACAGGCTGGGTGAGCAGTACTTC	CASSSDRLGEQYF
NA	NA	TRBV10-2	TRBJ1-1	TGCGCCAGCAGTGGGACGCCGGTCAACACTGAAGCTTTCTTT	CASSGTPVNTEAFF
NA	NA	TRBV4-1	TRBJ1-4	TGCGCCAGCAGCCTCCAAGAGGCCCGAGGGTCAACTAATGAAAAACTGTTTTTT	CASSLQEARGSTNEKLFF
TRBD2	NA	TRBV19	TRBJ2-3	TGTGCCAGCCGACTAGCGGGGGGCACAGATACGCAGTATTTT	CASRLAGGTDTQYF
NA	NA	TRBV5-1	TRBJ1-6	TGCGCCAGCAGCAGAGGGGGTGCCGATTCACCCCTCCACTTT	CASSRGGADSPLHF
NA	NA	TRBV7-2	TRBJ2-5	TGTGCCAGCAGCTTAGCGGGCGGTGGGAGGCAAGAGACCCAGTACTTC	CASSLAGGGRQETQYF
NA	few	TRBV11-2	TRBJ1-1	TGTGCCAGCAGCCCTGGGGGTAGCACTGAAGCTTTCTTT	CASSPGGSTEAFF
NA	NA	TRBV5-4	TRBJ1-6	TGTGCCAGCAGCCTACAGGAGGCTCAATCACCCCTCCACTTT	CASSLQEAQSPLHF
NA	NA	TRBV4-2	TRBJ2-7	TGTGCCAGCAGCCACGGACCTTCCTACGAGCAGTACTTC	CASSHGPSYEQYF
NA	NA	TRBV19	TRBJ1-3	TGTGCCAGTTCCAGGGAGGCTGGAAACACCATATATTTT	CASSREAGNTIYF
NA	NA	TRBV12-5	TRBJ1-2	TGTGCTAGTGGTCCAGGGTCCTATGGCTACACCTTC	CASGPGSYGYTF
NA	NA	TRBV30	TRBJ1-3	TGTGCCTGGAGCCCCGGGTCTGGAAACACCATATATTTT	CAWSPGSGNTIYF
NA	NA	TRBV11-1	TRBJ1-2	TGTGCCAGCAGCTCCCACCCAGGGGACTATGGCTACACCTTC	CASSSHPGDYGYTF
TRBD1	NA	TRBV10-3	TRBJ1-2	TGTGCCATCAGTGAGAGGACAGGCGGTGGCTACACCTTC	CAISERTGGGYTF
TRBD1	NA	TRBV6-1	TRBJ1-5	TGTGCCAGCAGGAGGGACAGGGGTATCAATCAGCCCCAGCATTTT	CASRRDRGINQPQHF
NA	NA	TRBV10-2	TRBJ1-1	TGCGCCAGCAGTGCAAGGGACCGGGCGAACACTGAAGCTTTCTTT	CASSARDRANTEAFF
TRBD2	once	TRBV6-5	TRBJ2-7	TGTGCCAGCAGGGAGACTAGCGGGGTTGACGAGCAGTACTTC	CASRETSGVDEQYF
NA	NA	TRBV19	TRBJ2-1	TGTGCCAGTAGGGGGCCCCGCTACAATGAGCAGTTCTTC	CASRGPRYNEQFF
NA	few	TRBV30	TRBJ1-1	TGTGCCTGGAGAATGAAGGGAAACACTGAAGCTTTCTTT	CAWRMKGNTEAFF
NA	once	TRBV7-9	TRBJ1-2	TGTGCCAGCAGCTTAAATGGTGGCTACACCTTC	CASSLNGGYTF
NA	NA	TRBV2	TRBJ2-5	TGTGCCAGCAGTGTCGGGCAGGAGATGTACCAAGAGACCCAGTACTTC	CASSVGQEMYQETQYF
NA	NA	TRBV7-7	TRBJ1-1	TGTGCTAGCAGCCATACCTATAACACTGAAGCTTTCTTT	CASSHTYNTEAFF
NA	NA	TRBV18	TRBJ2-7	TGTGCCAGCTCACCACCAGTTTGGAGCGCAAAGAGCTCCTACGAGCAGTACTTC	CASSPPVWSAKSSYEQYF
NA	NA	TRBV28	TRBJ1-6	TGTGCCAGCAGAACATCCCCTGGGAATTCACCCCTCCACTTT	CASRTSPGNSPLHF